Below, 25 T cell receptor beta chains from the same sample are listed, as sequenced in a study of T cells in localized non-small cell lung cancer. Profiled with immunoSEQ multiplex PCR; TCRdb holds only in-frame clones, not every one. The sample yields some 28,000 clones, roughly 90% seen once. The sample here was peripheral blood, taken before any cancer treatment. The receptor source for this set is a woman aged 18-50 years with stage I lung adenocarcinoma.

The V and J genes are TRBV2 and TRBJ1-2, with TRBD1 as a possible D gene (6 bases). Trimming left V 5 bases short and J 5 bases short, with 12 bases between. The germline CDR1 and CDR2 sequences are SNHLY and FYNNEI. CDR3 size: 13 residues. In DNA form, the CDR3 reads TGTGCCAGCAGTACTGGACAGTGGTATGGCTACACCTTC. This sequence encodes CASSTGQWYGYTF.

This clone was seen a handful of times. The CDR3, as DNA: TGTGCCAGCAGCCAAAGGTCCGGCGGGCCCCAGCATTTT. It translates to CASSQRSGGPQHF. V usage is TRBV14 and J usage is TRBJ1-5, with no clear D. The CDR3 totals 13 residues. CDR1 and CDR2 (germline): SGHDN, FVKESK. V was cut by 2 bases and J by 9 bases, with 11 bases left in between.

The chain uses TRBV9 and TRBJ2-3, with D perhaps matching TRBD1 (5 bases). CDR1 is SGDLS, CDR2 YYNGEE, per germline. Trimming left V 10 bases short and J 9 bases short, with 18 bases between. The CDR3 consists of 12 residues. The DNA of the CDR3 is TGTGCCTCGAAAAGAGAAAGGGGCACGCAGTATTTT. This translates into CASKRERGTQYF.

The chain links TRBV19 to TRBJ2-4; 8 bases agree with TRBD1. The junction had 5 bases not matched to a gene; V was cut back by 6 bases and J by 1 base. Germline CDR1 reads LNHDA; CDR2 reads SQIVND (reference sequence). The CDR3 runs to 15 residues. In nucleotides, the CDR3 is TGTGCCAGTAGGGACAGGGCCGTCGCCAAAAACATTCAGTACTTC. Its translation: CASRDRAVAKNIQYF.

This rearrangement joins TRBV27 to TRBJ1-5; perhaps TRBD1 as D (5 bases). The CDR3 sequence is 15 residues long. CDR1 is MNHEY, CDR2 SMNVEV, per germline (reference sequence). Trimming cost V 3 bases and J 4 bases, with 13 bases left between them. This CDR3 is CASSFRWGLNQPQHF. Here the CDR3 DNA reads TGTGCCAGCAGTTTTCGTTGGGGGTTAAATCAGCCCCAGCATTTT.

The rearrangement joins TRBV2 to TRBJ1-2, with a weak D call TRBD1 (5 bases). In germline, CDR1 is SNHLY, CDR2 FYNNEI. The ends were cut back, 4 bases at V and 4 bases at J, with 13 bases in the middle. The CDR3 contains 14 residues. The CDR3 DNA sequence: TGTGCCAGCAGTGGTGAGGGACTTGGCTATGGCTACACCTTC. Amino acids: CASSGEGLGYGYTF. The complete variable domain, with remaining parts taken from reference TRBV2 and TRBJ1-2, reads EPEVTQTPSHQVTQMGQEVILRCVPISNHLYFYWYRQILGQKVEFLVSFYNNEISEKSEIFDDQFSVERPDGSNFTLKIRSTKLEDSAMYFCASSGEGLGYGYTFGSGTRLTVV.

V and J are TRBV2 and TRBJ1-2; no clear D gene. V lost 6 bases, J lost 6 bases, and 11 bases lay in between. In germline, CDR1 is SNHLY, CDR2 FYNNEI. The CDR3 spans 12 residues. CDR3 coding DNA: TGTGCCAGCAGAGTGACCTTGGATGGCTACACCTTC. Its translation is CASRVTLDGYTF.

The V call is TRBV21-1, the J call TRBJ2-1; the D call TRBD1 from the table was never checked on the DNA. TRBV21-1 is classified as a pseudogene. The CDR3 covers 13 residues. The CDR3 sequence: CASSRDRTSEQFF. In DNA form, the CDR3 reads TGTGCCAGCAGTCGGGACAGGACTAGTGAGCAGTTCTTC.

This sequence joins TRBV11-3 and TRBJ2-5; 8 bases map to TRBD1. The J segment lost 4 bases and the V segment lost 4 bases, leaving 5 bases of the junction unmatched. Germline lookup yields CDR1 SGHNT and CDR2 YENEEA. The CDR3 sequence is 14 residues long. This chain's CDR3 is CASSSFRGRETQYF. CDR3 nucleotide sequence: TGTGCCAGCAGCTCTTTCAGGGGGCGAGAGACCCAGTACTTC. Using reference TRBV11-3 and TRBJ2-5 for the parts outside the CDR3, the full variable domain is EAGVVQSPRYKIIEKKQPVAFWCNPISGHNTLYWYLQNLGQGPELLIRYENEEAVDDSQLPKDRFSAERLKGVDSTLKIQPAELGDSAVYLCASSSFRGRETQYFGPGTRLLVL.

The chain has TRBV7-9 and TRBJ1-1; D not resolved. Germline CDR1 is SEHNR and CDR2 is FQNEAQ (reference sequence). This CDR3 is built from 13 residues. V lost 3 bases and J lost 2, with 7 bases in between. The CDR3 bases are TGTGCCAGCAGCTTCCCAGGAAACACTGAAGCTTTCTTT. Encoded protein: CASSFPGNTEAFF.

The chain combines TRBV9 with TRBJ2-1; D remains ambiguous. CDR1 and CDR2 from the germline V gene are SGDLS and YYNGEE. The V gene lost 4 bases and the J gene lost 0 bases, with 8 bases spanning the gap. The CDR3 is 14 amino acids. The CDR3 loop reads CASSFRSSYNEQFF. CDR3 in DNA: TGTGCCAGCAGCTTCAGAAGCTCCTACAATGAGCAGTTCTTC.

The chain combines TRBV6-5 with TRBJ1-1; D is perhaps TRBD1 (5 bases). Between the trimmed V and J ends, which lost 7 bases and 4 bases, there was a span of 13 bases. The V gene's germline CDR1 is MNHEY and CDR2 SVGAGI. The CDR3 is 13 amino acids. CDR3 nucleotide sequence: TGTGCCAGCACCTTATCCGACAGCACTGAAGCTTTCTTT. It codes for CASTLSDSTEAFF.

CDR3 sequence: CSARGNTEAFF. The CDR3 region has the DNA TGCAGTGCTAGAGGGAACACTGAAGCTTTCTTT. This chain joins TRBV20-1 and TRBJ1-1; unclear D gene. There are 11 residues in the CDR3. In germline, CDR1 is DFQATT, CDR2 SNEGSKA (reference sequence). Trimming removed 1 base from V and 1 base from J, with 1 base in between.

The rearrangement links TRBV19 to TRBJ1-4, with a possible D match to TRBD1 (5 bases). The CDR3 covers 15 residues. V was cut by 2 bases and J by 3 bases, with 10 bases left in between. Germline CDR1 is LNHDA and CDR2 is SQIVND (reference sequence). The CDR3 region is CASSIMGPANEKLFF. Here the CDR3 DNA reads TGTGCCAGTAGTATAATGGGGCCGGCTAATGAAAAACTGTTTTTT.

The V and J genes are TRBV5-8 and TRBJ2-1; 10 nucleotides match TRBD2. Trimming at V came to 0 bases and at J to 6 bases, leaving 9 bases not matched to a gene. Germline loops: CDR1 SGHTS, CDR2 YDEGEE. CDR3 length: 17 residues. CDR3: CASSLAWLAGDSNEQFF. The CDR3 nucleotides read TGTGCCAGCAGCTTGGCGTGGCTAGCGGGAGACAGCAATGAGCAGTTCTTC.

This chain uses TRBV19 with TRBJ2-2; perhaps TRBD1 as D (7 bases). The V gene's germline CDR1 is LNHDA and CDR2 SQIVND (reference sequence). The CDR3 covers 17 residues. V was trimmed by 6 bases and J by 6 bases, leaving 23 bases between them. In DNA, the CDR3 is TGTGCCAGTAGAGTACAGGGGAGGTCGCTAGCAGCCGGGGAGCTGTTTTTT. Protein: CASRVQGRSLAAGELFF. The full variable domain, completed using reference TRBV19 and TRBJ2-2, is DGGITQSPKYLFRKEGQNVTLSCEQNLNHDAMYWYRQDPGQGLRLIYYSQIVNDFQKGDIAEGYSVSREKKESFPLTVTSAQKNPTAFYLCASRVQGRSLAAGELFFGEGSRLTVL.

The V and J genes are TRBV23-1 and TRBJ2-1, with 8 nucleotides matching TRBD2. TRBV23-1 falls under the ORF class, with uncertain function. The CDR3 contains 14 residues. V gave up 6 bases and J gave up 8 bases; unmatched junction bases: 9. The CDR3 DNA sequence: TGCGCCAGCAGACTCCCGGGACTAGTCCATGAGCAGTTCTTC. Amino acids: CASRLPGLVHEQFF.

This chain joins TRBV15 and TRBJ2-7; D not certain. Trimming cost V 1 base and J 3 bases, with 13 bases left between them. This CDR3 spans 15 amino acids. Germline V lookup: CDR1 LNHNV, CDR2 YYDKDF (reference sequence). The CDR3 sequence is CATSRGVSSDYEQYF. In nucleotides, the CDR3 is TGTGCCACCAGCAGAGGCGTCAGTTCAGACTACGAGCAGTACTTC.

The gene calls are TRBV4-3 and TRBJ2-1; 11 bases match TRBD2. J lost 6 bases, V lost 3 bases, and 4 bases had no gene match. Germline V CDR1 and CDR2: LGHNA, YSLEER. This CDR3 has 15 residues. As DNA, the CDR3 is TGCGCCAGCAGCCACCTTAGCGGGAGGGGCAATGAGCAGTTCTTC. It translates to CASSHLSGRGNEQFF.

The chain carries TRBV27 and TRBJ2-7, with 11 bases identical to TRBD2. Germline V gives CDR1 MNHEY, CDR2 SMNVEV (reference sequence). V lost 4 bases and J lost 2; bases outside the gene matches: 7. This CDR3 region has 16 residues. The CDR3 nucleotides are TGTGCCAGCAGTTCATCGGGACTAGCGGCCACCTACGAGCAGTACTTC. It is translated as CASSSSGLAATYEQYF.

This clone was recorded only once. This chain uses TRBV9 with TRBJ1-2, with D perhaps TRBD1 (5 bases). The CDR3 consists of 15 residues. V lost 4 bases and J 4 bases, leaving 17 bases between the germline ends. The germline V gene has CDR1 SGDLS and CDR2 YYNGEE. The CDR3 protein is CASSPTQTVTYGYTF. The CDR3 DNA reads TGTGCCAGCAGCCCTACCCAGACAGTGACCTATGGCTACACCTTC.

The chain has TRBV19 and TRBJ1-1; D gene ambiguous. CDR3 length equals 15 residues. CDR1 is LNHDA, CDR2 SQIVND, per germline (reference sequence). V was clipped by 5 bases and J by 4 bases, with 17 bases between them. The CDR3 DNA is TGTGCCAGTAGTTTTAGTTGGGGTTGGATCACTGAAGCTTTCTTT. It yields the protein CASSFSWGWITEAFF.

The chain combines TRBV29-1 with TRBJ2-7; 9 bases are shared with TRBD2. The V gene end was trimmed by 7 bases and the J gene end by 2 bases; junction bases not matched to a gene: 6. Germline loops: CDR1 SQVTM, CDR2 ANQGSEA. The CDR3 length is 13 residues. This chain's CDR3 is CSAKGLATYEQYF. The CDR3 DNA is TGCAGCGCAAAGGGACTAGCAACCTACGAGCAGTACTTC.

V gene TRBV6-1 combines with J gene TRBJ2-3, with 8 nucleotides matching TRBD2. The CDR3 has 13 amino acids. V shed 2 bases and J 6 bases; nucleotides not matched to a gene: 1. Per germline, CDR1 MNHNS and CDR2 SASEGT. The CDR3 reads CASSEQRGDTQYF. CDR3 DNA sequence: TGTGCCAGCAGTGAACAGCGGGGGGATACGCAGTATTTT.

The rearrangement links TRBV28 to TRBJ1-5; D is perhaps TRBD1 (6 bases). V dropped 11 bases and J dropped 4 bases, with 18 bases sitting between them. Germline CDR1 is MDHEN and CDR2 is SYDVKM. The CDR3 is 14 residues long. The CDR3 DNA is TGTGCCTCCGGCCCGGGGACATATAATCAGCCCCAGCATTTT. This encodes CASGPGTYNQPQHF.